What follows describes a single T cell receptor (beta chain). Assay: immunoSEQ multiplex PCR; the TCRdb copy retains only in-frame clones and omits some. This sample yields approximately 260,000 clones, of which 89% are seen a single time; roughly 2.3% belongs to the top ten. The record originates from a study of blood T cell repertoires in COVID-19. Overall study: The samples span acute and convalescent COVID-19 from the United States, Italy and Spain. Nucleic acid was either cDNA or gDNA, and it came from T cells, B-cell-depleted T cells, or PBMCs.

V lost 4 bases, J lost 5 bases, and 16 bases stayed unmatched. The germline CDR1 and CDR2 sequences are SGDLS and YYNGEE. This CDR3 is 18 amino acids long. The rearrangement uses TRBV9 and TRBJ2-2; TRBD2 agrees at 8 bases. The sequenced sample consisted of peripheral blood. This receptor was taken from a man aged 45-65 years with acute or convalescent COVID-19. CDR3 bases: TGTGCCAGCAGCCCAAGCGGGGGATATAGATCCCGAACCGGGGAGCTGTTTTTT. Translating it yields CASSPSGGYRSRTGELFF.